The subject of this entry is one T cell receptor beta chain. Its target is not known. The sample belongs to a study of CD8 T cells in Susac syndrome. Study findings and constraints: The TCR sequencing and HLA analysis in the study involved a relatively small number of individuals, as the study acknowledged.

CD8+ and CD4+ T cells from blood underwent TCR beta sequencing, which was carried out in a high-throughput format. In contrast to the negatively isolated CD8+ and CD4+ T cells, TEMRA cells were FACS-enriched. Random hexamers primed reverse transcription of about 0.5 to 1 ug RNA. Amplification of the TCR beta CDR3 was carried out by immunoSEQ multiplex PCR, which spanned a total of 54 Vbeta and 13 Jbeta segments. TCRdb re-derived calls from the immunoSEQ multiplex PCR reads in MiXCR, one entry per CDR3 protein. The profile shows under 200,000 distinct CDR3 sequences, about 90% of them singletons. The specimen was CD4+ T cells from PBMCs. The receptor comes from a human donor in good health.

CDR3: CASSLAGAEKLFF. The CDR3 bases are TGTGCCAGCAGCTTAGCGGGGGCGGAAAAACTGTTTTTT. The chain links TRBV7-8 to TRBJ1-4, with D possibly TRBD1 on 6 matching bases. Trimming pared 0 bases from V and 8 bases from J, leaving 7 bases between. This CDR3 contains 13 residues. The V gene's germline CDR1 is SGHVS and CDR2 FQNEAQ.